The rows below give T cell receptor beta chains drawn from one sample of a study of T cells expressing NK-cell markers. TCRdb re-called the 5' RACE reads and shows each CDR3 protein once, DNA omitted. The table lists 400,000 to 450,000 distinct CDR3 sequences, with 7.3% in the top ten. The sample taken for sequencing was blood T cells: a sorted CD56 or NKG2C T cell subset, CD4+ or CD8+ T cells, or bulk PBMC T cells (not recorded which). These receptors were collected from a woman between 18 and 75 years old in good health. CDR3s include the opening cysteine and the closing phenylalanine or tryptophan.

>TRBV6-6|TRBJ1-5
CASSYRGSEPQHF
>TRBV7-9|TRBJ1-1
CASSPAGGIKAFF
>TRBV29-1|TRBJ2-1
CSVAGLATFEQFF
>TRBV19|TRBJ1-1
CASSNYRGSTEAFF
>TRBV4-3|TRBJ2-2
CASSQEARLAGGTGELFF
>TRBV10-3|TRBJ2-1
CAISEASGGNYNEQFF
>TRBV6-5|TRBJ2-1
CASSYSRGGGYNEQFF
>TRBV12-3/TRBV12-4|TRBJ2-3
CASSRGLAVQGDTQYF
>TRBV5-6|TRBJ2-5
CASSLGTLRAETQYF
>TRBV20-1|TRBJ2-7
CSARDLLAGGVNF
>TRBV13|TRBJ1-1
CATTGGQAEAFF
>TRBV5-5|TRBJ1-2
CASSILGQGVDTF
>TRBV9|TRBJ1-3
CASSSGTGYHTIYF
>TRBV7-9|TRBJ2-2
CASSTPGLLTGELFF
>TRBV12-3/TRBV12-4|TRBJ1-1
CATRQGGTTTEAFF
>TRBV2|TRBJ1-5
CASSVDYSNQPQHF
>TRBV20-1|TRBJ2-6
CSARDWDRRSGANVLTF
>TRBV30|TRBJ2-4
CAWGYKNIQYF
>TRBV19|TRBJ2-3
CASKVTPTDTQYF
>TRBV18|TRBJ1-4
CASSAGQRRANEKLFF
>TRBV5-4|TRBJ2-1
CASSFGANNEQFF
>TRBV5-1|TRBJ2-1
CASSFTGTAYNEQFF
>TRBV12-3/TRBV12-4|TRBJ1-5
CASSPPGVEDQPQHF
>TRBV6-2/TRBV6-3|TRBJ2-7
CASSSAGASGSSYEQYF
>TRBV7-2|TRBJ1-4
CASKTSGTGNEKLFF
>TRBV7-7|TRBJ2-1
CASSYGTGNEQFF
>TRBV29-1|TRBJ1-2
CSVEDLSGRRNGYTF
>TRBV6-2/TRBV6-3|TRBJ2-5
CATTWAGAGETQYF
>TRBV5-1|TRBJ1-6
CASSLAGTVRSPLHF
>TRBV11-2|TRBJ2-4
CASSLGSGPRLAKNIQYF
>TRBV7-2|TRBJ2-7
CASSLGSQGNSYEQYF
>TRBV12-3/TRBV12-4|TRBJ1-1
CASSPHLSGRTEAFF
>TRBV7-2|TRBJ1-2
CASSLRDRSNYGYTF
>TRBV5-4|TRBJ2-1
CASSSTLAADYNEQFF
>TRBV29-1|TRBJ2-7
CSVGLRLADYEQYF
>TRBV25-1|TRBJ2-7
CASSERIWLAGEWDEQYF
>TRBV6-1|TRBJ1-5
CASILGGELGNQPQHF
>TRBV28|TRBJ2-1
CASSPLVGGLGRNEQFF
>TRBV9|TRBJ2-5
CASSGGLAGPQETQYF
>TRBV11-1|TRBJ2-5
CASSPGLRSLTQYF
>TRBV4-3|TRBJ2-6
CASSQDLRVSGANVLTF
>TRBV7-9|TRBJ1-6
CASSLRGADSPLHF
>TRBV6-1|TRBJ1-3
CASRSSIHSGNTIYF
>TRBV24-1|TRBJ2-3
CATSDFVDTQYF
>TRBV20-1|TRBJ1-6
CSALGQGNSPLHF
>TRBV12-3/TRBV12-4|TRBJ2-7
CASSSSTESSYEQYF
>TRBV27|TRBJ1-2
CASSFQGAPYGYTF
>TRBV29-1|TRBJ2-7
CSVARQGLWEQYF
>TRBV20-1|TRBJ2-2
CSAQGQANTGELFF
>TRBV12-3/TRBV12-4|TRBJ2-5
CASSFRSAGQETQYF
>TRBV20-1|TRBJ1-5
CSAREQGGSSNQPQHF
>TRBV25-1|TRBJ1-4
CASRQGVGPDNEKLFF
>TRBV6-5|TRBJ1-6
CASSYLGPNSPLHF
>TRBV6-6|TRBJ1-2
CASTPTRLGYTF
>TRBV7-2|TRBJ2-4
CASSLGARAIKNIQYF
>TRBV9|TRBJ2-7
CASSGGLVDEQYF
>TRBV6-1|TRBJ1-3
CASIGPSWNTIYF
>TRBV20-1|TRBJ2-7
CSAGNALAGFYEQYF
>TRBV5-1|TRBJ2-7
CASSPHPGGVEEQYF
>TRBV20-1|TRBJ2-5
CSAQSGTLDRETQYF